Following are 30 T cell receptor beta chains from one sample sequenced in a study of cytomegalovirus exposure and HLA in healthy donors. Primers for the PCR totalled 60 Vbeta and 13 Jbeta. Measured with immunoSEQ multiplex PCR; TCRdb has only the in-frame clones, and not every one. This table holds about 100,000 clones, 80% found once. The sample was PBMCs. These receptors were collected from a young man in good health and CMV-seronegative.

J is TRBJ2-5 and V is TRBV7-8; D is perhaps TRBD1 (5 bases). The end of the DNA aligns better with TRBJ2-7, so the J call may be wrong. The CDR3 has 15 amino acids. CDR1 is SGHVS and CDR2 is FQNEAQ in the germline V gene. CDR3 residues: CASSLGPGHSYEQYF. CDR3 nucleotides: TGTGCCAGCAGCTTAGGTCCCGGACATTCCTACGAGCAGTACTTC.

This chain links TRBV7-9 with TRBJ1-1; the match to TRBD1 covers 7 bases. This CDR3 spans 14 amino acids. Germline trimming cut 5 bases from V and 4 bases from J; bases unmatched to any gene: 7. CDR1 SEHNR and CDR2 FQNEAQ come from the germline V gene (reference sequence). The CDR3, as DNA: TGTGCCAGCAGCCGTACAGGGGTTAGCACTGAAGCTTTCTTT. Its translation: CASSRTGVSTEAFF.

This sequence joins TRBV13 and TRBJ2-3; 8 bases match TRBD2. The length of the CDR3 is 17 residues. Trimming took 1 base from V and 2 from J; bases not matched to a gene: 8. CDR1 PRHDT and CDR2 FYEKMQ come from the germline V gene (reference sequence). The CDR3 reads CASSLVRGGLNTDTQYF. Here the CDR3 DNA reads TGTGCCAGCAGCTTAGTACGGGGGGGCCTTAACACAGATACGCAGTATTTT.

The chain links TRBV30 to TRBJ2-1; TRBD1 matches 9 bases. The CDR3 extends over 14 amino acids. V lost 0 bases, J lost 8 bases, and 5 bases stayed unmatched. Per the germline V gene, CDR1 is GTSNPN and CDR2 is SVGIG (reference sequence). CDR3: CAWSVTGGRYEQFF. CDR3 sequence (DNA): TGTGCCTGGAGTGTGACAGGGGGAAGGTATGAGCAGTTCTTC.

The chain uses TRBV9 and TRBJ2-1; 7 nucleotides match TRBD1. The CDR3 length is 13 residues. J gave up 14 bases and V 0 bases, and 8 bases lay outside the gene matches. The germline V gene encodes CDR1 SGDLS and CDR2 YYNGEE. As DNA, the CDR3 is TGTGCCAGCAGCGTAGAGGGACAGAGAGGGGAGTTCTTC. Translation: CASSVEGQRGEFF.

V gene TRBV30 combines with J gene TRBJ1-1; unclear D gene. V was pared by 1 base and J by 1 base, with 10 bases between. The CDR3 is 14 amino acids. Germline CDR1 GTSNPN, CDR2 SVGIG (reference sequence). CDR3 protein: CAWSDSRGNTEAFF. In nucleotides, the CDR3 is TGTGCCTGGAGTGATAGTCGGGGGAACACTGAAGCTTTCTTT.

This clone was recorded a few times. This chain joins TRBV6-1 and TRBJ1-5; tentatively, D is TRBD1 (5 bases). The V gene lost 3 bases and the J gene lost 4 bases, with 16 bases spanning the gap. Germline V CDR1 and CDR2: MNHNS, SASEGT. CDR3 length: 16 amino acids. The CDR3 is CASSEVQAVVNQPQHF. The CDR3 coding sequence is TGTGCCAGCAGTGAGGTACAGGCGGTAGTGAATCAGCCCCAGCATTTT.

The chain employs TRBV5-1 and TRBJ2-3; 9 bases line up with TRBD2. The CDR3 has 17 amino acids. After removal of 1 base from V and 2 bases from J, the junction contained 8 bases not matched to a gene. The germline V gene encodes CDR1 SGHRS and CDR2 YFSETQ. In DNA form, the CDR3 reads TGCGCCAGCAGCTTGTTGAGCGGGGGGCAGATCACAGATACGCAGTATTTT. This sequence encodes CASSLLSGGQITDTQYF.

The genes are TRBV7-3 and TRBJ1-1; 8 positions agree with TRBD1. This CDR3 spans 14 amino acids. Germline assignment: CDR1 SGHTA and CDR2 FQGTGA. V lost 6 bases to trimming and J lost 0 bases; unmatched junction nucleotides: 3. The chain's CDR3 is CASSRTGLNTEAFF. The CDR3 DNA follows: TGTGCCAGCAGTCGGACAGGGTTGAACACTGAAGCTTTCTTT. The full variable domain, with the rest looked up from reference TRBV7-3 and TRBJ1-1, is GAGVSQTPSNKVTEKGKYVELRCDPISGHTALYWYRQSLGQGPEFLIYFQGTGAADDSGLPNDRFFAVRPEGSVSTLKIQRTERGDSAVYLCASSRTGLNTEAFFGQGTRLTVV.

J is TRBJ2-7 and V is TRBV7-9, with 8 bases matching TRBD2. The CDR3 is 13 amino acids. V dropped 7 bases and J dropped 6; count of bases not matched to a gene: 8. CDR1 SEHNR and CDR2 FQNEAQ come from the germline V gene (reference sequence). The DNA for the CDR3 is TGTGCCAGCACGGGAGGGGACCGAGCCGAGCAGTACTTC. Protein sequence: CASTGGDRAEQYF.

The V gene is TRBV6-5, the J gene TRBJ2-5; maybe TRBD2 (5 bases). CDR3 length equals 14 residues. Germline CDR1 is MNHEY and CDR2 is SVGAGI. The V end was cut by 6 bases, the J end by 7 bases, with 18 bases between. The CDR3 here is CASRYAGGDGTQYF. In DNA, the CDR3 is TGTGCCAGCAGATACGCAGGAGGCGATGGGACCCAGTACTTC.

The chain couples TRBV10-1 to TRBJ2-1; TRBD2 might be the D (5 bases). CDR1 and CDR2 from the germline V gene are WNHNN and SYGVQD (reference sequence). The V and J ends lost 6 bases and 0 bases respectively, with 18 bases between them. This CDR3 is built from 17 residues. CDR3 amino acids: CASRYRREACSYNEQFF. CDR3 nucleotide sequence: TGCGCCAGCAGATATCGACGGGAAGCTTGCTCCTACAATGAGCAGTTCTTC.

This sequence joins TRBV5-1 and TRBJ2-3, with 14 nucleotides matching TRBD2. The CDR3 spans 18 residues. Germline V gives CDR1 SGHRS, CDR2 YFSETQ. The ends lost 0 bases at V and 3 bases at J; junction bases unmatched: 6. In DNA form, the CDR3 reads TGCGCCAGCAGCTTGGCCGGGACTAGCGGGAGATGGACAGATACGCAGTATTTT. Encoded protein: CASSLAGTSGRWTDTQYF. Full variable domain (rest looked up from reference TRBV5-1 and TRBJ2-3): KAGVTQTPRYLIKTRGQQVTLSCSPISGHRSVSWYQQTPGQGLQFLFEYFSETQRNKGNFPGRFSGRQFSNSRSEMNVSTLELGDSALYLCASSLAGTSGRWTDTQYFGPGTRLTVL.

This clone was counted only a few times. This sample also contains other DNA sequences that code for the same CDR3. This sequence joins TRBV10-3 and TRBJ2-1; 8 nucleotides match TRBD1. The germline V gene encodes CDR1 ENHRY and CDR2 SYGVKD. The CDR3 covers 13 residues. Losses at the gene ends were 4 bases for V and 7 bases for J; bases not matched to a gene: 3. Here the CDR3 DNA reads TGTGCCATCAGTGGACAGGGGCGGAATGAGCAGTTCTTC. It is translated as CAISGQGRNEQFF.

This clone was counted once. The J gene is TRBJ2-7, the V gene TRBV18, with 7 bases identical to TRBD1. The CDR3 is made up of 14 amino acids. Germline V gives CDR1 KGHSH, CDR2 LQKENI. Trimming removed 4 bases from V and 0 bases from J; junction bases left unmatched: 3. The CDR3 DNA is TGTGCCAGCTCACAAGGGGGCTTCTCCTACGAGCAGTACTTC. Protein product: CASSQGGFSYEQYF.

The chain links TRBV13 to TRBJ1-2, with TRBD1 matching 7 bases. V lost 5 bases to trimming and J lost 4 bases; unmatched junction nucleotides: 10. The CDR3 extends over 15 amino acids. Germline V gives CDR1 PRHDT, CDR2 FYEKMQ (reference sequence). The CDR3 region has the DNA TGTGCCAGCAGCGGACCCCCAGGGGGGTTCTATGGCTACACCTTC. This encodes CASSGPPGGFYGYTF.

The chain is built from TRBV7-3 and TRBJ2-3; TRBD1 aligns across 8 bases. The J segment lost 3 bases and the V segment lost 5 bases, leaving 1 base of the junction unmatched. This CDR3 comprises 13 residues. Germline V gene lookup returns CDR1 SGHTA and CDR2 FQGTGA. CDR3 sequence reads: CASSGQGTDTQYF. The CDR3 DNA reads as TGTGCCAGCAGCGGACAGGGAACAGATACGCAGTATTTT.

This sequence joins TRBV7-2 and TRBJ2-3, with 10 positions matching TRBD2. CDR3 length: 14 amino acids. Looked up from germline, CDR1 is SGHTA and CDR2 is FQGNSA. V was clipped by 6 bases and J by 5 bases; unmatched bases: 5. CDR3 sequence reads: CASRSGGAVDTQYF. The CDR3 bases are TGTGCCAGCAGGAGCGGGGGGGCCGTAGATACGCAGTATTTT.

This rearrangement joins TRBV7-2 to TRBJ2-7; D perhaps matches TRBD1 (5 bases). Per the germline V gene, CDR1 is SGHTA and CDR2 is FQGNSA. The V gene lost 2 bases and the J gene lost 7 bases, with 15 bases spanning the gap. The CDR3 runs to 14 residues. The CDR3 DNA follows: TGTGCCAGCAGCTTACGTAGGGGAAGCAGGGAGCAGTACTTC. This encodes CASSLRRGSREQYF.

This clone was found once. The chain combines TRBV6-6 with TRBJ2-2; weak D call: TRBD2 (5 bases). CDR1 and CDR2 (germline): MNHNY, SVGAGI (reference sequence). V lost 7 bases and J lost 6, with 18 bases in between. The CDR3 consists of 15 residues. In DNA, the CDR3 is TGTGCCAGCATAGACGGGCAGGCGCGGGCCGGGGAGCTGTTTTTT. It encodes CASIDGQARAGELFF.

This clone was recorded only once. V gene TRBV5-1 combines with J gene TRBJ2-3; 14 bases agree with TRBD2. Germline V lookup: CDR1 SGHRS, CDR2 YFSETQ. This CDR3 has 17 amino acids. V was clipped by 0 bases and J by 4 bases; unmatched bases: 4. CDR3 DNA sequence: TGCGCCAGCAGCTTGGGGGGACTAGCGGGAGCACCAGATACGCAGTATTTT. Protein product: CASSLGGLAGAPDTQYF.

This clone was counted between two and nine times. The chain recombines TRBV9 with TRBJ2-2, with D perhaps matching TRBD1 (6 bases). Germline V CDR1 and CDR2: SGDLS, YYNGEE. Trimming shortened V by 2 bases and J by 2 bases, and 25 bases separated the two germline ends. CDR3 length: 20 residues. CDR3: CASSVHGKRGSGQNTGELFF. In nucleotides, the CDR3 is TGTGCCAGCAGCGTTCATGGGAAGAGGGGGAGCGGACAAAACACCGGGGAGCTGTTTTTT.

The chain uses TRBV7-2 and TRBJ2-1, with a tentative D call TRBD2 (6 bases). This CDR3 has 16 amino acids. V was cut by 5 bases and J by 5 bases, with 19 bases left in between. The germline gives CDR1 SGHTA, CDR2 FQGNSA. The CDR3 DNA sequence: TGTGCCAGCAGCAAGGAATTGGGGACTCTCGACAATGAGCAGTTCTTC. Its translation is CASSKELGTLDNEQFF.

This sequence joins TRBV2 and TRBJ1-1; D is undetermined. CDR3 length equals 16 residues. CDR1 and CDR2 (germline): SNHLY, FYNNEI. The ends were cut back, 8 bases at V and 2 bases at J, with 21 bases in the middle. In DNA form, the CDR3 reads TGTGCCAGCTCGGAGGGCCCATCCGGGCTAAACACTGAAGCTTTCTTT. Its translation: CASSEGPSGLNTEAFF.

V gene TRBV5-1 combines with J gene TRBJ2-7; D is perhaps TRBD2 (5 bases). V was shortened by 4 bases and J by 3 bases, with 17 bases between the two germline ends. The CDR3 extends over 15 amino acids. CDR1 is SGHRS and CDR2 is YFSETQ in the germline V gene. The DNA for the CDR3 is TGCGCCAGCAGCCTTAACCCGGGATATTTCTACGAGCAGTACTTC. It specifies CASSLNPGYFYEQYF.

Remarks on this clone: The junction shows a germline mismatch at one end, possibly a read error. J is TRBJ1-1 and V is TRBV11-2; TRBD1 matches 10 bases. The germline gives CDR1 SGHAT, CDR2 FQNNGV. The CDR3 consists of 15 residues. The CDR3 spells CASSRGTGVWAEAFF. CDR3 coding DNA: TGTGCCAGCAGCAGGGGGACAGGGGTATGGGCTGAGGCTTTCTTT. The complete variable domain, with remaining parts taken from reference TRBV11-2 and TRBJ1-1, reads EAGVAQSPRYKIIEKRQSVAFWCNPISGHATLYWYQQILGQGPKLLIQFQNNGVVDDSQLPKDRFSAERLKGVDSTLKIQPAKLEDSAVYLCASSRGTGVWAEAFFGQGTRLTVV.

The rearrangement joins TRBV5-1 to TRBJ1-2; the D gene is possibly TRBD1 (5 bases). The germline V gene encodes CDR1 SGHRS and CDR2 YFSETQ. The CDR3 is 15 amino acids. V was cut by 3 bases and J by 3 bases, with 15 bases left in between. DNA of the CDR3: TGCGCCAGCAGCTCGTCCCAGGGAGGAGACTATGGCTACACCTTC. Amino acid sequence: CASSSSQGGDYGYTF.

This chain connects TRBV5-1 to TRBJ2-7; D gene uncertain. The V gene lost 3 bases and the J gene lost 1 base, with 11 bases spanning the gap. In germline, CDR1 is SGHRS, CDR2 YFSETQ. CDR3 length equals 14 residues. The CDR3 bases are TGCGCCAGCAGCTGGGTCGACTGGTCCTACGAGCAGTACTTC. This translates into CASSWVDWSYEQYF.

This sequence joins TRBV6-1 and TRBJ1-1; 10 bases are a match to TRBD1. CDR3 length equals 15 residues. In germline, CDR1 is MNHNS, CDR2 SASEGT. With V trimmed by 3 bases and J by 5 bases, 6 bases remained unmatched. CDR3 in amino acids: CASSERGTGATEAFF. CDR3 in DNA: TGTGCCAGCAGTGAGCGGGGGACAGGGGCTACTGAAGCTTTCTTT.

The genes are TRBV5-4 and TRBJ2-3, with a possible D match to TRBD2 (6 bases). The CDR3 spans 14 residues. The germline gives CDR1 SGHNT, CDR2 YYREEE (reference sequence). Trimming pared 0 bases from V and 6 bases from J, leaving 11 bases between. The DNA for the CDR3 is TGTGCCAGCAGCTTGGAGTCTGGGGGGGATACGCAGTATTTT. Protein product: CASSLESGGDTQYF.